The 28 T cell receptor beta chains in this list originate from one sample, sequenced in a study of cytomegalovirus exposure and HLA in healthy donors. PCR used 60 Vbeta primers and 13 Jbeta primers. Assay: immunoSEQ multiplex PCR; the TCRdb copy retains only in-frame clones and omits some. The top ten hold 1.5% to 2% of the sample, which has 150,000 to 200,000 clones, about 70% seen once. The source material was PBMCs. The origin of the receptors is a woman in her 30s in good health and CMV-seronegative.

The rearrangement uses TRBV6-5 and TRBJ2-7, with TRBD1 as a possible D gene (6 bases). Germline values: CDR1 MNHEY, CDR2 SVGAGI. V was cut by 8 bases and J by 5 bases, with 13 bases left in between. The CDR3 extends over 12 amino acids. Written as DNA, the CDR3 is TGTGCCAGCGGGCCTCACAGGGACGAGCAGTACTTC. Amino acid sequence: CASGPHRDEQYF.

The gene calls are TRBV9 and TRBJ1-5; 7 nucleotides line up with TRBD1. This CDR3 has 15 residues. CDR1 is SGDLS and CDR2 is YYNGEE in the germline V gene. V lost 0 bases and J lost 7; bases outside the gene matches: 7. The CDR3 here is CASSVEGQTGQPQHF. The DNA for the CDR3 is TGTGCCAGCAGCGTAGAGGGGCAGACAGGGCAGCCCCAGCATTTT. The full variable domain, its missing parts supplied by reference TRBV9 and TRBJ1-5, is DSGVTQTPKHLITATGQRVTLRCSPRSGDLSVYWYQQSLDQGLQFLIQYYNGEERAKGNILERFSAQQFPDLHSELNLSSLELGDSALYFCASSVEGQTGQPQHFGDGTRLSIL.

The chain carries TRBV6-8 and TRBJ1-1; 7 bases are shared with TRBD1. The V and J ends lost 6 bases and 0 bases, in that order; junction bases with no gene match: 10. Germline lookup yields CDR1 MNHGY and CDR2 SAAAGT. There are 16 residues in the CDR3. The CDR3 region is CASSPDRVGVNTEAFF. The CDR3 DNA reads as TGTGCCAGCAGCCCCGACAGGGTAGGTGTGAACACTGAAGCTTTCTTT.

This clone has just one count. V is TRBV5-1 and J is TRBJ2-1, with a possible D match to TRBD1 (5 bases). With 1 base removed from V and 7 bases from J, the gap between germline ends came to 21 bases. CDR1 and CDR2 from the germline V gene are SGHRS and YFSETQ. The CDR3 covers 17 residues. For the CDR3, the DNA is TGCGCCAGCAGCTTGTCCAGGGTGACCACCTGGGGAAATGAGCAGTTCTTC. This codes for CASSLSRVTTWGNEQFF.

The V and J genes are TRBV5-1 and TRBJ1-1; D is uncertain. Germline V gene sequence: CDR1 SGHRS, CDR2 YFSETQ. The CDR3 contains 14 residues. Trimming removed 5 bases from V and 2 bases from J, with 13 bases in between. The CDR3 loop is CASRTGGPNTEAFF. In DNA form, the CDR3 reads TGCGCCAGCAGAACCGGAGGGCCCAACACTGAAGCTTTCTTT.

The rearrangement links TRBV6-5 to TRBJ2-1; the match to TRBD2 covers 10 bases. V was clipped by 0 bases and J by 12 bases; unmatched bases: 11. The length of the CDR3 is 16 residues. Germline-derived CDR1 and CDR2 are MNHEY and SVGAGI. CDR3 in DNA: TGTGCCAGCAGTTACTCGCTAGCGGGAGTTTCTGTCGGGCAGTTCTTC. Translation: CASSYSLAGVSVGQFF.

This clone was found a few times. The chain recombines TRBV1 with TRBJ2-7; the DNA was not used to check the table's D call, TRBD1. TRBV1 is a documented pseudogene. The CDR3 length is 14 residues. The CDR3 region has the DNA TGCACCAGCCGCCGGGACAGGGGAATCGTCGAGCAGTACTTC. Protein sequence: CTSRRDRGIVEQYF.

As to this clone: Germline is not matched at one junction end, which may reflect a read error. The chain recombines TRBV25-1 with TRBJ1-2; D remains unclear. This CDR3 contains 11 residues. The germline gives CDR1 MGHDK, CDR2 SYGVNS. The CDR3 DNA sequence: TGTGCCAGCAGTGGGCAGCGCCAAGCTCTCTTC. Protein product: CASSGQRQALF.

This clone has just one count. The chain uses TRBV5-6 and TRBJ1-2; TRBD1 agrees at 7 bases. CDR1 is SGHDT and CDR2 is YYEEEE in the germline V gene. The ends lost 4 bases at V and 4 bases at J; junction bases unmatched: 7. The CDR3 has 14 residues. The CDR3 region is CASSEGQLTYGYTF. The CDR3 DNA reads as TGTGCCAGCAGCGAGGGACAGTTGACCTATGGCTACACCTTC. The variable domain in full, with the rest retrieved from reference TRBV5-6 and TRBJ1-2, is DAGVTQSPTHLIKTRGQQVTLRCSPKSGHDTVSWYQQALGQGPQFIFQYYEEEERQRGNFPDRFSGHQFPNYSSELNVNALLLGDSALYLCASSEGQLTYGYTFGSGTRLTVV.

This clone was seen a handful of times. The chain carries TRBV29-1 and TRBJ1-4; possibly TRBD1 for D (5 bases). This CDR3 region has 11 residues. Germline V gene sequence: CDR1 SQVTM, CDR2 ANQGSEA. V shed 7 bases and J shed 8 bases, with 11 bases lying between them. CDR3 region: CSAHRGEKLFF. The CDR3 region has the DNA TGCAGCGCCCACCGGGGGGAAAAACTGTTTTTT.

The V gene is TRBV6-6, the J gene TRBJ1-1, with D tentatively TRBD1 (5 bases). V was cut by 0 bases and J by 0 bases, with 11 bases left in between. This CDR3 spans 16 amino acids. Germline V lookup: CDR1 MNHNY, CDR2 SVGAGI (reference sequence). CDR3 residues: CASSYSGLGMNTEAFF. The CDR3 nucleotides are TGTGCCAGCAGTTACTCGGGACTGGGAATGAACACTGAAGCTTTCTTT.

CDR3: CASSLNRLEETQYF. The DNA for the CDR3 is TGTGCCAGCAGCTTGAACAGATTGGAAGAGACCCAGTACTTC. The chain uses TRBV5-6 and TRBJ2-5, with unresolved D. The CDR3 spans 14 residues. Trimming removed 1 base at V and 3 bases at J, with 10 bases between. Germline values: CDR1 SGHDT, CDR2 YYEEEE. The variable domain in full, with the rest retrieved from reference TRBV5-6 and TRBJ2-5, is DAGVTQSPTHLIKTRGQQVTLRCSPKSGHDTVSWYQQALGQGPQFIFQYYEEEERQRGNFPDRFSGHQFPNYSSELNVNALLLGDSALYLCASSLNRLEETQYFGPGTRLLVL.

This chain's CDR3 is CASRPQVSSYNEQFF. The DNA for the CDR3 is TGTGCCAGTAGACCCCAGGTGAGCTCCTACAATGAGCAGTTCTTC. The chain joins TRBV19 to TRBJ2-1; D unresolved. Trimming pared 6 bases from V and 0 bases from J, leaving 12 bases between. The CDR3 sequence is 15 residues long. Looked up from germline, CDR1 is LNHDA and CDR2 is SQIVND (reference sequence). The full variable domain, its missing parts supplied by reference TRBV19 and TRBJ2-1, is DGGITQSPKYLFRKEGQNVTLSCEQNLNHDAMYWYRQDPGQGLRLIYYSQIVNDFQKGDIAEGYSVSREKKESFPLTVTSAQKNPTAFYLCASRPQVSSYNEQFFGPGTRLTVL.

CDR3 residues: CASSVGASGLGNEQFF. In nucleotides, the CDR3 is TGTGCCAGCAGCGTAGGGGCTAGCGGTTTGGGGAATGAGCAGTTCTTC. V gene TRBV9 combines with J gene TRBJ2-1, with 7 bases matching TRBD2. The CDR3 totals 16 residues. Germline assignment: CDR1 SGDLS and CDR2 YYNGEE. With 0 bases clipped from V and 7 bases from J, the junction kept 10 bases outside the gene matches.

The V and J genes are TRBV7-2 and TRBJ2-7; possible D gene TRBD1, 6 bases. The CDR3 spans 14 residues. CDR1 SGHTA and CDR2 FQGNSA come from the germline V gene. Trimming left V 1 base short and J 3 bases short, with 10 bases between. This CDR3 is CASSLGRGNYEQYF. CDR3 coding DNA: TGTGCCAGCAGCTTAGGTAGGGGGAACTACGAGCAGTACTTC.

The V call is TRBV5-4, the J call TRBJ1-6; D is undetermined. This CDR3 comprises 16 residues. The V end lost 0 bases, the J end lost 8 bases, and 15 bases lay between the germline ends. Germline CDR1 SGHNT, CDR2 YYREEE (reference sequence). CDR3 nucleotide sequence: TGTGCCAGCAGCTTGGAAATCGGAGGAGTAGATTCACCCCTCCACTTT. Translating it yields CASSLEIGGVDSPLHF.

V gene TRBV6-4 combines with J gene TRBJ2-1, with a possible D match to TRBD2 (5 bases). This CDR3 is 14 amino acids long. Germline V lookup: CDR1 MRHNA, CDR2 SNTAGT. Between the trimmed V and J ends, which lost 4 bases and 6 bases, there was a span of 13 bases. The CDR3, as DNA: TGTGCCAGCAGTGCATCGGTTGGAGGCAATGAGCAGTTCTTC. It is translated as CASSASVGGNEQFF.

This CDR3 reads CASSPRGAGTGELFF. In nucleotides, the CDR3 is TGTGCCAGCAGCCCACGGGGGGCGGGCACCGGGGAGCTGTTTTTT. The chain combines TRBV7-7 with TRBJ2-2, with a possible D match to TRBD2 (7 bases). The CDR3 spans 15 residues. Germline assignment: CDR1 SSHAT and CDR2 FNYEAQ (reference sequence). The germline V and J ends were trimmed by 5 bases and 4 bases, with 14 bases remaining between them. Drawing the rest from reference TRBV7-7 and TRBJ2-2, the complete variable domain is GAGVSQSPRYKVTKRGQDVTLRCDPISSHATLYWYQQALGQGPEFLTYFNYEAQPDKSGLPSDRFSAERPEGSISTLTIQRTEQRDSAMYRCASSPRGAGTGELFFGEGSRLTVL.

This clone has just a few counts. The rearrangement links TRBV20-1 to TRBJ2-1; D unclear. Trimming removed 4 bases from V and 4 bases from J, with 5 bases in between. From germline, CDR1 is DFQATT and CDR2 SNEGSKA (reference sequence). The CDR3 extends over 11 amino acids. The CDR3 nucleotides read TGCAGTGCTAAACGGTACAATGAGCAGTTCTTC. Amino acids: CSAKRYNEQFF.

V is TRBV7-3 and J is TRBJ2-6; the D gene is possibly TRBD2 (6 bases). The V gene's germline CDR1 is SGHTA and CDR2 FQGTGA. CDR3 size: 17 residues. Trimming took 1 base from V and 0 from J, leaving 10 bases between them. DNA of the CDR3: TGTGCCAGCAGCTTAATCGGGAGTCTCTCTGGGGCCAACGTCCTGACTTTC. This codes for CASSLIGSLSGANVLTF.

This clone was detected only a few times. The chain combines TRBV19 with TRBJ2-1, with TRBD2 matching over 10 bases. The V gene's germline CDR1 is LNHDA and CDR2 SQIVND (reference sequence). V shed 7 bases and J 6 bases; nucleotides not matched to a gene: 12. The CDR3 covers 16 residues. Here the CDR3 reads CASTLATLAGANEQFF. CDR3 bases: TGTGCCAGTACCCTCGCTACCCTAGCGGGAGCCAATGAGCAGTTCTTC.

The chain is built from TRBV9 and TRBJ2-1; D unclear. Germline lookup yields CDR1 SGDLS and CDR2 YYNGEE. The V and J ends lost 0 bases and 7 bases respectively, with 8 bases between them. The CDR3 loop spans 13 amino acids. The CDR3 DNA is TGTGCCAGCAGCGTAGGTAGATTTAATGAGCAGTTCTTC. Its protein is CASSVGRFNEQFF.

The rearrangement links TRBV27 to TRBJ2-7; a weak D match, TRBD2 (5 bases). Trimming took 6 bases from V and 6 from J, leaving 15 bases between them. Per the germline V gene, CDR1 is MNHEY and CDR2 is SMNVEV (reference sequence). The CDR3 has 13 residues. CDR3 sequence (DNA): TGTGCCAGCAGGTCCGCTAGCCCTAGCGAGCAGTACTTC. Encoded protein: CASRSASPSEQYF.

The chain recombines TRBV5-1 with TRBJ2-7, with D perhaps matching TRBD2 (5 bases). The germline V and J ends were trimmed by 5 bases and 2 bases, with 11 bases remaining between them. Germline lookup yields CDR1 SGHRS and CDR2 YFSETQ. CDR3 length equals 13 residues. CDR3 nucleotides: TGCGCCAGCAGAACCTCCGGGACCTACGAGCAGTACTTC. Protein: CASRTSGTYEQYF.

The CDR3 is CASSIDYSTGYGYTF. In nucleotides, the CDR3 is TGTGCCAGTAGTATAGATTACTCCACAGGGTACGGCTACACCTTC. The rearrangement links TRBV19 to TRBJ1-2; weak D call: TRBD1 (6 bases). Trimming pared 0 bases from V and 8 bases from J, leaving 16 bases between. Germline CDR1 and CDR2: LNHDA and SQIVND (reference sequence). The CDR3 runs 15 residues.

The chain employs TRBV5-1 and TRBJ2-5, with 8 bases that match TRBD2. Germline CDR1 and CDR2: SGHRS and YFSETQ. The CDR3 runs 14 residues. Trimming took 1 base from V and 3 from J; bases not matched to a gene: 2. CDR3 residues: CASSLRGGEETQYF. In DNA, the CDR3 is TGCGCCAGCAGCTTGCGGGGGGGGGAAGAGACCCAGTACTTC.

The chain couples TRBV4-1 to TRBJ1-5; D remains unclear. The CDR3 consists of 14 residues. The V end was cut by 2 bases, the J end by 0 bases, with 5 bases between. Germline values: CDR1 MGHRA, CDR2 YSYEKL. CDR3 bases: TGCGCCAGCAGCCAAATCAGTAGCAATCAGCCCCAGCATTTT. It translates to CASSQISSNQPQHF.

The chain couples TRBV4-2 to TRBJ1-4; 10 positions agree with TRBD1. Trimming cost V 3 bases and J 0 bases; bases outside gene matches: 7. CDR1 and CDR2 (germline): LGHNA, YNFKEQ. The CDR3 loop spans 18 amino acids. The CDR3 loop reads CASSQRDRGSATNEKLFF. The CDR3 nucleotides are TGTGCCAGCAGCCAGAGGGACAGGGGTTCAGCAACTAATGAAAAACTGTTTTTT.